This TCR beta chain was sequenced for a study of preoperative IRX-2 immunotherapy in early breast cancer. This clone was detected once. Assay used: immunoSEQ multiplex PCR; TCRdb lists only in-frame clones, some missing. In the table there are approximately 30,000 clones, 90% to 95% of which are singletons. Stated treatment: preoperative locoregional IRX-2 cytokine immunotherapy. Samples came from a phase Ib trial of preoperative locoregional IRX-2 cytokine immunotherapy. Germline V CDR1 and CDR2: SGDLS, YYNGEE. CDR3 length: 12 residues. Trimming removed 3 bases from V and 5 bases from J, with 8 bases in between.

The TCR sequence derives from a human donor with breast cancer. The V gene is TRBV9, the J gene TRBJ1-2; perhaps TRBD1 as D (5 bases). The biological material was taken from a patient treated with IRX-2 immunotherapy. The CDR3 DNA reads as TGTGCCAGCAGCGGTTCAGGGTATGGCTACACCTTC. Amino acid sequence: CASSGSGYGYTF.